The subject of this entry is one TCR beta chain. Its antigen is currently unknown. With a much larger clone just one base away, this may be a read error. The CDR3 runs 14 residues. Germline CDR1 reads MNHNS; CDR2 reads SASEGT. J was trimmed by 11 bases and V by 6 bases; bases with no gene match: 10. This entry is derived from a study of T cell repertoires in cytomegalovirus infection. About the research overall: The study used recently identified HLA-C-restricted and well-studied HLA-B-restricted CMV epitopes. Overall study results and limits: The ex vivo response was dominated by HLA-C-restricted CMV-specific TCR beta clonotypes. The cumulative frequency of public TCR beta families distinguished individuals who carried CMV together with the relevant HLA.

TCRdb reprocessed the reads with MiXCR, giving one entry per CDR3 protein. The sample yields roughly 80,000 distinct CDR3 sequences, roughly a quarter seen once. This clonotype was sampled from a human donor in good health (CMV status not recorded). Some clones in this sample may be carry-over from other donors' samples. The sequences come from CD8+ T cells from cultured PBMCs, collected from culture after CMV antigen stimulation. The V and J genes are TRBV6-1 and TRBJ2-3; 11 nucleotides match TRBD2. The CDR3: CASRSRLAGNEQYF. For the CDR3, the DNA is TGTGCCAGCAGGTCCCGACTAGCGGGGAATGAGCAGTATTTT.